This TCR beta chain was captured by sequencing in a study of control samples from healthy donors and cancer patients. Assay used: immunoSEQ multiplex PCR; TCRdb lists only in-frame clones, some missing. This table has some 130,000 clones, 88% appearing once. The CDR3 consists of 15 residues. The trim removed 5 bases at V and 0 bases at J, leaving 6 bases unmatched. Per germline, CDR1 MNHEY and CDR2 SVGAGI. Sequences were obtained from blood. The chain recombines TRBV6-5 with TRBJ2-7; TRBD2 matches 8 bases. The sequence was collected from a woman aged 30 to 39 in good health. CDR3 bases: TGTGCCAGCAGTACACAGCGGGGGAGCTCCTACGAGCAGTACTTC. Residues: CASSTQRGSSYEQYF.